This T cell receptor beta chain was identified in a study of T cell responses to AZD1222 COVID-19 vaccine. Overall study results and limits: Spike-spanning, vaccine-associated CD4 TCRs were dominant at 160-218 and 743-854. Seropositivity was recorded at baseline in only a handful of AZD1222 recipients.

Assay used: immunoSEQ multiplex PCR; TCRdb lists only in-frame clones, some missing. Seen here are 89,000 or so clones, more than 85% observed once, and the top ten hold more than 25%. The table lists this clone with a count of one. The target antigen is unknown. The sample in question was peripheral blood, obtained 28 days after the second AZD1222 dose. The receptor was derived from an adult who received the AZD1222 COVID-19 vaccine.

This CDR3 is CASSTRAEGNTIYF. As DNA, the CDR3 is TGTGCCAGCAGCACGCGAGCGGAAGGAAACACCATATATTTT. The chain joins TRBV11-2 to TRBJ1-3; no definite D call. The germline V gene encodes CDR1 SGHAT and CDR2 FQNNGV. V gave up 5 bases and J gave up 4 bases, with 12 bases separating them. The CDR3 extends over 14 amino acids.